The 22 T cell receptor beta chains given below trace back to one sample, sequenced in a study of blood T cell repertoires in COVID-19. TCRdb's table, derived via immunoSEQ multiplex PCR, lists solely in-frame clones and lacks some. The profile shows roughly 220,000 clones, more than 65% of them singletons. Sample: peripheral blood. These receptors were taken from a woman in her sixties with acute or convalescent COVID-19.

V and J are TRBV7-2 and TRBJ2-2, with a tentative D call TRBD2 (6 bases). The CDR3 has 13 residues. Trimming removed 4 bases at V and 6 bases at J, with 9 bases between. Germline values: CDR1 SGHTA, CDR2 FQGNSA. CDR3 sequence reads: CASSSRRAGELFF. CDR3 in DNA: TGTGCCAGCAGCTCCCGGAGGGCCGGGGAGCTGTTTTTT.

This clone is a singleton in its sample. J is TRBJ2-3 and V is TRBV5-4, with 7 bases identical to TRBD2. Germline-derived CDR1 and CDR2 are SGHNT and YYREEE (reference sequence). Germline trimming cut 0 bases from V and 1 base from J; bases unmatched to any gene: 5. This CDR3 is 16 amino acids long. CDR3 nucleotide sequence: TGTGCCAGCAGCTTGGGGAGCGGGGCCCGCACAGATACGCAGTATTTT. Its translation is CASSLGSGARTDTQYF. Variable domain in full (rest from reference TRBV5-4 and TRBJ2-3): ETGVTQSPTHLIKTRGQQVTLRCSSQSGHNTVSWYQQALGQGPQFIFQYYREEENGRGNFPPRFSGLQFPNYSSELNVNALELDDSALYLCASSLGSGARTDTQYFGPGTRLTVL.

The V call is TRBV5-1, the J call TRBJ1-1, with D perhaps matching TRBD1 (5 bases). The V end lost 0 bases, the J end lost 6 bases, and 12 bases lay between the germline ends. This CDR3 region has 14 residues. The V gene's germline CDR1 is SGHRS and CDR2 YFSETQ. The CDR3 here is CASSLATRDPEAFF. In DNA form, the CDR3 reads TGCGCCAGCAGCTTGGCCACCAGGGATCCTGAAGCTTTCTTT. The full variable domain, in which reference TRBV5-1 and TRBJ1-1 provide the parts outside the CDR3, is KAGVTQTPRYLIKTRGQQVTLSCSPISGHRSVSWYQQTPGQGLQFLFEYFSETQRNKGNFPGRFSGRQFSNSRSEMNVSTLELGDSALYLCASSLATRDPEAFFGQGTRLTVV.

V usage is TRBV4-1 and J usage is TRBJ1-5; no clear D. Germline V lookup: CDR1 MGHRA, CDR2 YSYEKL. The V gene lost 0 bases and the J gene lost 0 bases, with 6 bases spanning the gap. This CDR3 has 15 residues. The CDR3 region has the DNA TGCGCCAGCAGCCAAGATCAACATAGCAATCAGCCCCAGCATTTT. The encoded protein is CASSQDQHSNQPQHF.

The V and J genes are TRBV3-1 (or the pseudogene TRBV3-2) and TRBJ1-6; D is perhaps TRBD1 (6 bases). The CDR3 extends over 13 amino acids. CDR1 is LGHDT, CDR2 YNNKEL, per germline (reference sequence). Trimming took off 8 bases at V and 10 bases at J, with 15 bases between the two ends. CDR3 sequence (DNA): TGTGCCAGCTATCAGGGGCCCGGGTCACCCCTCCACTTT. Encoded protein: CASYQGPGSPLHF.

V and J are TRBV5-1 and TRBJ2-5; a possible D gene is TRBD2 (6 bases). This CDR3 spans 16 amino acids. V lost 5 bases to trimming and J lost 2 bases, with 19 bases between them. Germline V gives CDR1 SGHRS, CDR2 YFSETQ. CDR3 sequence reads: CASSPLVSGDQETQYF. DNA for the CDR3: TGCGCCAGCAGTCCCCTGGTTAGCGGAGATCAAGAGACCCAGTACTTC.

The V and J genes are TRBV7-3 and TRBJ2-3, with D perhaps TRBD1 (5 bases). The CDR3 contains 13 residues. Trimming pared 4 bases from V and 2 bases from J, leaving 7 bases between. Germline CDR1 is SGHTA and CDR2 is FQGTGA. The CDR3 region has the DNA TGTGCCAGCAGCTCGGACAACACAGATACGCAGTATTTT. Its protein product is CASSSDNTDTQYF.

CDR3 amino acids: CASSPGQTNTEAFF. For the CDR3, the DNA is TGCGCCAGCAGCCCGGGACAGACGAACACTGAAGCTTTCTTT. This chain joins TRBV5-1 and TRBJ1-1; 7 bases align to TRBD1. V lost 4 bases to trimming and J lost 1 base; unmatched junction nucleotides: 4. This CDR3 is 14 amino acids long. Germline assignment: CDR1 SGHRS and CDR2 YFSETQ.

This clone has a count of ten or more. This chain joins TRBV3-1 (or the pseudogene TRBV3-2) and TRBJ2-2, with TRBD2 matching over 10 bases. Germline V lookup: CDR1 LGHDT, CDR2 YNNKEL (reference sequence). Unmatched junction bases numbered 0, after V lost 2 bases and J lost 6 bases. The CDR3 spans 14 residues. The CDR3 DNA follows: TGTGCCAGCAGCCAACTAGCGGGGGCCGGGGAGCTGTTTTTT. Protein: CASSQLAGAGELFF.

The chain combines TRBV4-1 with TRBJ2-4; 9 bases fit TRBD1. The junction had 2 bases not matched to a gene; V was cut back by 1 base and J by 4 bases. This CDR3 has 15 amino acids. Germline CDR1 reads MGHRA; CDR2 reads YSYEKL. The CDR3 nucleotides are TGCGCCAGCAGCCAAGGGGACAGGGCGAAAAACATTCAGTACTTC. Its translation: CASSQGDRAKNIQYF.

The CDR3: CASSVSGSPNEKLFF. The CDR3 region has the DNA TGTGCCAGCAGCGTCTCCGGGTCGCCGAATGAAAAACTGTTTTTT. The chain combines TRBV9 with TRBJ1-4; D unresolved. Germline V gene data show CDR1 as SGDLS and CDR2 as YYNGEE. V was trimmed by 2 bases and J by 5 bases, leaving 13 bases between them. The CDR3 loop spans 15 amino acids.

V usage is TRBV3-1 (or the pseudogene TRBV3-2) and J usage is TRBJ1-2; tentative D call: TRBD1 (6 bases). The CDR3 consists of 14 residues. V lost 4 bases to trimming and J lost 4 bases, with 13 bases between them. Per the germline V gene, CDR1 is LGHDT and CDR2 is YNNKEL (reference sequence). The CDR3 region is CASSLEDSRYGYTF. The DNA of the CDR3 is TGTGCCAGCAGCCTAGAGGACAGCCGCTATGGCTACACCTTC.

This chain links TRBV12-3 or TRBV12-4 with TRBJ1-1; no clear D gene. The ends were cut back, 0 bases at V and 10 bases at J, with 9 bases in the middle. The CDR3 sequence is 12 residues long. The CDR3: CASSLAPLPAFF. The CDR3 DNA is TGTGCCAGCAGTTTAGCCCCTCTACCAGCTTTCTTT.

The rearrangement joins TRBV2 to TRBJ1-2; D not certain. CDR1 and CDR2 (germline): SNHLY, FYNNEI. CDR3 length: 17 amino acids. The V end lost 8 bases, the J end lost 4 bases, and 26 bases lay between the germline ends. In nucleotides, the CDR3 is TGTGCCAGCCCTACCCCTGGGCAGGCCACCCTCAGCTATGGCTACACCTTC. It is translated as CASPTPGQATLSYGYTF.

V and J are TRBV10-3 and TRBJ1-2; TRBD1 matches 9 bases. CDR1 ENHRY and CDR2 SYGVKD come from the germline V gene. Trimming removed 6 bases from V and 7 bases from J; junction bases left unmatched: 9. The CDR3 extends over 14 amino acids. The CDR3 DNA follows: TGTGCCATCAGCAAGCCCGGGACAGGGCTTGGCTACACCTTC. This sequence encodes CAISKPGTGLGYTF.

This chain joins TRBV7-2 and TRBJ2-3; D is unresolved. The CDR3 has 13 residues. Trimming left V 2 bases short and J 4 bases short, with 7 bases between. CDR1 and CDR2 from the germline V gene are SGHTA and FQGNSA. The CDR3 DNA reads TGTGCCAGCAGCTTAATCACGGCAGATACGCAGTATTTT. This translates into CASSLITADTQYF.

The rearrangement joins TRBV18 to TRBJ1-1; no reliable D call. CDR1 is KGHSH, CDR2 LQKENI, per germline. V was trimmed by 2 bases and J by 2 bases, leaving 6 bases between them. The CDR3 is 13 amino acids. CDR3 amino acids: CASSPIANTEAFF. The CDR3 DNA reads TGTGCCAGCTCACCAATAGCAAACACTGAAGCTTTCTTT.

The genes are TRBV6-6 and TRBJ1-1, with D perhaps matching TRBD1 (6 bases). Trimming removed 11 bases from V and 0 bases from J, with 22 bases in between. From germline, CDR1 is MNHNY and CDR2 SVGAGI (reference sequence). CDR3 length: 16 amino acids. In nucleotides, the CDR3 is TGTGCCGCCCTTCCTCGCCTTCAGGGGATGAACACTGAAGCTTTCTTT. Translated: CAALPRLQGMNTEAFF.

The sample holds a few counts of this clone. The J gene is TRBJ1-5, the V gene TRBV5-1; D is uncertain. The CDR3 is 15 residues long. Per the germline V gene, CDR1 is SGHRS and CDR2 is YFSETQ. Trimming pared 3 bases from V and 2 bases from J, leaving 12 bases between. CDR3 in DNA: TGCGCCAGCAGCTCCGGGGTCGGCGGCAATCAGCCCCAGCATTTT. Protein: CASSSGVGGNQPQHF.

This clone was counted only a few times. The CDR3 DNA follows: TGTGCCATCAGTGGGGGGACAGCGGACACTGAAGCTTTCTTT. Protein sequence: CAISGGTADTEAFF. The chain employs TRBV10-3 and TRBJ1-1; 7 nucleotides agree with TRBD1. Germline V CDR1 and CDR2: ENHRY, SYGVKD. With V trimmed by 4 bases and J by 3 bases, 5 bases remained unmatched. There are 14 residues in the CDR3.

This clone was counted a single time. The rearrangement joins TRBV15 to TRBJ1-3, with D unclear. V gave up 0 bases and J gave up 0 bases, with 3 bases separating them. CDR1 is LNHNV, CDR2 YYDKDF, per germline (reference sequence). The CDR3 consists of 14 residues. This CDR3 is CATSRESSGNTIYF. The CDR3 DNA reads as TGTGCCACCAGCAGAGAGAGCTCTGGAAACACCATATATTTT. Full variable domain (outside the CDR3, taken from reference TRBV15 and TRBJ1-3): DAMVIQNPRYQVTQFGKPVTLSCSQTLNHNVMYWYQQKSSQAPKLLFHYYDKDFNNEADTPDNFQSRRPNTSFCFLDIRSPGLGDTAMYLCATSRESSGNTIYFGEGSWLTVV.

V is TRBV19 and J is TRBJ1-3; tentatively, D is TRBD1 (5 bases). Germline V gene lookup returns CDR1 LNHDA and CDR2 SQIVND (reference sequence). The V gene lost 4 bases and the J gene lost 3 bases, with 19 bases spanning the gap. The CDR3 covers 17 residues. The DNA for the CDR3 is TGTGCCAGTAGTAGGGCCACAATAGGGGCCTTTGGAAACACCATATATTTT. As protein: CASSRATIGAFGNTIYF.